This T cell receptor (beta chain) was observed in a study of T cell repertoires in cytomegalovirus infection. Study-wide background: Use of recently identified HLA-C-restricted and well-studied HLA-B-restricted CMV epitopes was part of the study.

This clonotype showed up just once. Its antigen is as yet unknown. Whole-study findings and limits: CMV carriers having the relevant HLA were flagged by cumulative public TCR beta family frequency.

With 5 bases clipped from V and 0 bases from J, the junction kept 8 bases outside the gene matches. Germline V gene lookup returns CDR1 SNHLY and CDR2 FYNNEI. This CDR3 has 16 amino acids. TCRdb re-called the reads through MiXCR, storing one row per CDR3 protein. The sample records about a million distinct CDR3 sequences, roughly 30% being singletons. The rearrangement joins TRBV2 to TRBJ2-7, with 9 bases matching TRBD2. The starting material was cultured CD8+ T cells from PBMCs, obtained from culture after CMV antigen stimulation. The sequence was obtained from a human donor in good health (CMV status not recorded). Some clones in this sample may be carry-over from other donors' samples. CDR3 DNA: TGTGCCAGCAGTTTCCCGGGACTAGCAATCTCCTACGAGCAGTACGTC. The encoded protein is CASSFPGLAISYEQYV.